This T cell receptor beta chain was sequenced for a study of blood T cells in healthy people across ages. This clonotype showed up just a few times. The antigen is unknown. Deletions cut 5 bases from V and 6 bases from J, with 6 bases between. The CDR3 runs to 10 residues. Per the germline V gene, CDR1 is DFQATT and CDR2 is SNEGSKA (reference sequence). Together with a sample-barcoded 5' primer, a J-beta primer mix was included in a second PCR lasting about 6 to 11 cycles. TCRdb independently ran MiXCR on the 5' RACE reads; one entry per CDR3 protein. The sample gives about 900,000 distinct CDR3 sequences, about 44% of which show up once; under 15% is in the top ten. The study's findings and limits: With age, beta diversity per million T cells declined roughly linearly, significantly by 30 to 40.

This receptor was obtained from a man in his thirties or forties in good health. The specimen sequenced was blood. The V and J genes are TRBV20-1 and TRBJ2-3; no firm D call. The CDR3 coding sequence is TGCAGTGCTCCAGTGGATACGCAGTATTTT. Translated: CSAPVDTQYF.